Shown below are 18 T cell receptor beta chains from a single sample sequenced in a study of radiotherapy plus CTLA-4 blockade in lung cancer. The repertoire was sequenced with immunoSEQ multiplex PCR; TCRdb's copy has only in-frame clones and lacks some. The repertoire has about 95,000 clones, 83% of them found once; the top ten carry 0.84%. Specimen: peripheral blood, collected from a patient treated with radiotherapy plus ipilimumab. These receptors were taken from a human donor with non-small cell lung cancer who had stable disease on radiotherapy plus ipilimumab.

The chain employs TRBV28 and TRBJ2-3; D uncertain. Deletions cut 7 bases from V and 6 bases from J, with 8 bases between. This CDR3 region has 11 residues. CDR1 is MDHEN and CDR2 is SYDVKM in the germline V gene. The CDR3 DNA reads as TGTGCCAGCACCTCTCCCGATACGCAGTATTTT. It is translated as CASTSPDTQYF.

V is TRBV6-1 and J is TRBJ2-3; TRBD2 agrees at 16 bases. Germline V gives CDR1 MNHNS, CDR2 SASEGT. The CDR3 totals 19 residues. J gave up 0 bases and V 3 bases, and 6 bases lay outside the gene matches. The CDR3 region is CASSDPGTSGGGSTDTQYF. CDR3 sequence (DNA): TGTGCCAGCAGTGACCCCGGGACTAGCGGGGGGGGTAGCACAGATACGCAGTATTTT.

V usage is TRBV6-1 and J usage is TRBJ1-2; weak D call: TRBD1 (6 bases). The V gene lost 3 bases and the J gene lost 0 bases, with 8 bases spanning the gap. Germline V gene lookup returns CDR1 MNHNS and CDR2 SASEGT. The CDR3 runs 14 residues. The CDR3 sequence: CASSDRTANYGYTF. For the CDR3, the DNA is TGTGCCAGCAGTGACCGGACAGCTAACTATGGCTACACCTTC.

The V call is TRBV6-6, the J call TRBJ1-1, with D possibly being TRBD1 (5 bases). Germline CDR1 MNHNY, CDR2 SVGAGI (reference sequence). The CDR3 is 13 amino acids. V was pared by 6 bases and J by 0 bases, with 8 bases between. The CDR3 is CASSRAMNTEAFF. The DNA for the CDR3 is TGTGCCAGCAGCAGGGCGATGAACACTGAAGCTTTCTTT.

This clone has a handful of counts. The chain carries TRBV28 and TRBJ2-7; D perhaps matches TRBD2 (6 bases). V was shortened by 5 bases and J by 9 bases, with 14 bases between the two germline ends. The CDR3 length is 12 residues. Germline V lookup: CDR1 MDHEN, CDR2 SYDVKM. The CDR3 protein is CASSPGGSVQYF. The DNA for the CDR3 is TGTGCCAGCAGTCCCGGGGGAAGTGTGCAGTACTTC.

The J gene is TRBJ2-5, the V gene TRBV6-1; tentatively, D is TRBD1 (6 bases). Germline assignment: CDR1 MNHNS and CDR2 SASEGT. The CDR3 has 13 residues. Trimming took off 6 bases at V and 5 bases at J, with 13 bases between the two ends. Written as DNA, the CDR3 is TGTGCCAGCAGGTTACAGGGTTGGGAGACCCAGTACTTC. Translated, it gives CASRLQGWETQYF.

V usage is TRBV15 and J usage is TRBJ2-1, with 8 nucleotides matching TRBD2. The length of the CDR3 is 17 residues. Looked up from germline, CDR1 is LNHNV and CDR2 is YYDKDF (reference sequence). The junction had 9 bases not matched to a gene; V was cut back by 0 bases and J by 5 bases. The chain's CDR3 is CATSRDFWSGSDNEQFF. CDR3 nucleotides: TGTGCCACCAGCAGAGATTTCTGGAGCGGGAGTGACAATGAGCAGTTCTTC.

The chain has TRBV29-1 and TRBJ1-3; 7 positions agree with TRBD1. The germline V gene has CDR1 SQVTM and CDR2 ANQGSEA. V lost 5 bases and J lost 4; bases outside the gene matches: 8. The CDR3 consists of 14 residues. This chain's CDR3 is CSVQFGTDGNTIYF. As DNA, the CDR3 is TGCAGCGTTCAGTTTGGGACAGACGGAAACACCATATATTTT.

The gene calls are TRBV9 and TRBJ2-7; D remains ambiguous. V lost 0 bases, J lost 3 bases, and 13 bases lay in between. Germline V gene lookup returns CDR1 SGDLS and CDR2 YYNGEE. The CDR3 spans 15 residues. The CDR3 sequence: CASSVGAADLYEQYF. CDR3 sequence (DNA): TGTGCCAGCAGCGTAGGGGCAGCTGATCTCTACGAGCAGTACTTC.

Only one count was recorded for this clone. The chain uses TRBV6-5 and TRBJ1-6; 7 positions agree with TRBD1. Germline V gene lookup returns CDR1 MNHEY and CDR2 SVGAGI. With 10 bases clipped from V and 9 bases from J, the junction kept 6 bases outside the gene matches. The CDR3 extends over 12 amino acids. The CDR3 loop reads CATDNRGSPLHF. The CDR3 DNA reads as TGTGCCACGGACAACAGGGGTTCACCCCTCCACTTT.

CDR3 DNA: TGCGCCAGCAGGTGGACAGGAATAGGGACAGCGATCATCACAGATACGCAGTATTTT. This codes for CASRWTGIGTAIITDTQYF. The chain employs TRBV5-1 and TRBJ2-3; 7 nucleotides agree with TRBD1. This CDR3 comprises 19 residues. V shed 5 bases, J shed 2 bases, and the junction held 20 bases outside the gene matches. The V gene's germline CDR1 is SGHRS and CDR2 YFSETQ.

This chain joins TRBV1 and TRBJ1-5; TRBD1, the D gene given by the table, was not confirmed from the DNA. TRBV1 is a listed pseudogene. The CDR3 has 16 amino acids. In nucleotides, the CDR3 is TGCACCAGCAGCCGGAAGGGACAGGGGGCGCGTCAGCCCCAGCATTTT. As protein: CTSSRKGQGARQPQHF.

This chain uses TRBV19 with TRBJ2-7, with TRBD2 identical over 7 bases. There are 13 residues in the CDR3. V lost 6 bases, J lost 2 bases, and 4 bases stayed unmatched. Germline V CDR1 and CDR2: LNHDA, SQIVND (reference sequence). CDR3 region: CASSPGTTYEQYF. The CDR3 nucleotides read TGTGCCAGTAGCCCCGGGACTACCTACGAGCAGTACTTC.

The CDR3 DNA follows: TGCAGCGTGATGGGACAGCGGGGACTAGCGGGAGGGGAGCAGTTCTTC. As protein: CSVMGQRGLAGGEQFF. The V and J genes are TRBV29-1 and TRBJ2-1; 16 nucleotides agree with TRBD2. With V trimmed by 6 bases and J by 10 bases, 12 bases remained unmatched. Germline assignment: CDR1 SQVTM and CDR2 ANQGSEA. The CDR3 totals 16 residues.

This clone was seen once. Mismatch with germline at one junction end may stem from a read error. The V gene is TRBV6-6, the J gene TRBJ2-2; 9 bases line up with TRBD1. Germline CDR1 reads MNHNY; CDR2 reads SVGAGI (reference sequence). The CDR3 is made up of 16 amino acids. The CDR3 DNA sequence: TGTGCCAGCAGTGGGGGACAGGGAATTCGCACCGAGGAGCTGTTTTTT. Its translation is CASSGGQGIRTEELFF.

The gene calls are TRBV7-9 and TRBJ2-7, with D unclear. Germline V gene lookup returns CDR1 SEHNR and CDR2 FQNEAQ (reference sequence). Trimming cost V 6 bases and J 0 bases, with 9 bases left between them. The CDR3 runs 13 residues. CDR3: CASRPEISYEQYF. The CDR3 nucleotides read TGTGCCAGCAGACCAGAGATCTCCTACGAGCAGTACTTC.

The chain combines TRBV7-8 with TRBJ2-6; 7 nucleotides match TRBD1. Germline CDR1 is SGHVS and CDR2 is FQNEAQ. This CDR3 region has 21 residues. Trimming cost V 1 base and J 1 base; bases outside gene matches: 16. CDR3 residues: CASSLVGRGWYRGSGANVLTF. CDR3 DNA: TGTGCCAGCAGCTTAGTTGGCAGGGGGTGGTATAGAGGGTCTGGGGCCAACGTCCTGACTTTC. Together with reference TRBV7-8 and TRBJ2-6, the CDR3 gives the full variable domain: GAGVSQSPRYKVAKRGQDVALRCDPISGHVSLFWYQQALGQGPEFLTYFQNEAQLDKSGLPSDRFFAERPEGSVSTLKIQRTQQEDSAVYLCASSLVGRGWYRGSGANVLTFGAGSRLTVL.

V and J are TRBV27 and TRBJ1-1; unclear D gene. V lost 1 base and J lost 0, with 9 bases in between. This CDR3 comprises 15 residues. From germline, CDR1 is MNHEY and CDR2 SMNVEV (reference sequence). Here the CDR3 reads CASSLFPGMNTEAFF. The CDR3 bases are TGTGCCAGCAGTTTATTCCCGGGGATGAACACTGAAGCTTTCTTT.